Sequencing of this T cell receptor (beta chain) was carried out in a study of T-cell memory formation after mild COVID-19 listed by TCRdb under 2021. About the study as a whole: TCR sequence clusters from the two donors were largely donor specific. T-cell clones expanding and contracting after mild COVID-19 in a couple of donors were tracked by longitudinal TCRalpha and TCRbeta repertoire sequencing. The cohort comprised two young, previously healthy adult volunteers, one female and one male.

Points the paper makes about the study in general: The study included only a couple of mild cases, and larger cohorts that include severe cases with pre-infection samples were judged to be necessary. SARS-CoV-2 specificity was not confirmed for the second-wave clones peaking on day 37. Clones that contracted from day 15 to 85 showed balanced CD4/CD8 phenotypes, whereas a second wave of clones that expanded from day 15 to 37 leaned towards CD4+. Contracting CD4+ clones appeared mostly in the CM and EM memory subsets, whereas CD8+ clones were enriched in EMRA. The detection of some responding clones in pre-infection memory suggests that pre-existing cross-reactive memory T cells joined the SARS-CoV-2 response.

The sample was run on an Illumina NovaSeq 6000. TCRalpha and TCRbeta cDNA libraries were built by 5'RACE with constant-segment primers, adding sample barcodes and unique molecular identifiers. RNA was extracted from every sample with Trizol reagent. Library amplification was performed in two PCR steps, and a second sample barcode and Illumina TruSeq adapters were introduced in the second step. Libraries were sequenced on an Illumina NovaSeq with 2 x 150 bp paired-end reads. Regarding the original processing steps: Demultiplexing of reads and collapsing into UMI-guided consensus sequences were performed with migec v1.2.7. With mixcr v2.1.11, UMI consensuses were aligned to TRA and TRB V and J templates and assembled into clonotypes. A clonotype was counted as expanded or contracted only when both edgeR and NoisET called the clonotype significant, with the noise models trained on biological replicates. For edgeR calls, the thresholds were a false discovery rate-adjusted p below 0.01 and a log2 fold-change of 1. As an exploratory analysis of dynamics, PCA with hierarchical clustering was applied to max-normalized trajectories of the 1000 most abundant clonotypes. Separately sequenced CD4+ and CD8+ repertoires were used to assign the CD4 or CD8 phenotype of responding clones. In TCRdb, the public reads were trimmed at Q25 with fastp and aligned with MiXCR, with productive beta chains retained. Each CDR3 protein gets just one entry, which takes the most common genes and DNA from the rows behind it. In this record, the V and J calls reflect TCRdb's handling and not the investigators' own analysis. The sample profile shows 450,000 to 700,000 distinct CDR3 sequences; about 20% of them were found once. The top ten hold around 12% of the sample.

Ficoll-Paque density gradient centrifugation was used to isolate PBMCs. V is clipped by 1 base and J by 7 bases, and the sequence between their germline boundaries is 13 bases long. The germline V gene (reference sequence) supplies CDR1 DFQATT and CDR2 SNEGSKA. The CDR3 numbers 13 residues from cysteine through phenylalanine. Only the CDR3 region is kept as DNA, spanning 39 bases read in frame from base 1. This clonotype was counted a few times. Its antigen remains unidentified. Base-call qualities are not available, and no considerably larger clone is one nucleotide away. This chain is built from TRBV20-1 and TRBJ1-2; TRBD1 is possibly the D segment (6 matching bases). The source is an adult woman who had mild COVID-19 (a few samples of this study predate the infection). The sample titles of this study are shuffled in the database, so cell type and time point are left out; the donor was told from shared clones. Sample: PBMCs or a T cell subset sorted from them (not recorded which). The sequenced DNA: TGCAGTGCTAGAGTGGGGGGGGGCCTTGGCTACACCTTC. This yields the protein CSARVGGGLGYTF.